This T cell receptor beta chain emerged from a study of blood T cell repertoires in COVID-19. Trimming pared 4 bases from V and 4 bases from J, leaving 12 bases between. The CDR3 is 15 residues long. The germline gives CDR1 SGHKS, CDR2 YYEKEE (reference sequence). In the authors' methods: Nucleated cell number was recorded as an estimate derived from reference gene primer amplification. TCRdb keeps only in-frame clones here, not all; method: immunoSEQ multiplex PCR. Clone size and the V and J calls come from that table; the DNA yielded D and trimming. This repertoire shows around 300,000 clones, around 90% found once; its top ten account for approximately 7.5%.

The receptor comes from a woman in her thirties with COVID-19, enrolled during active disease. Sequencing input: peripheral blood. The chain employs TRBV5-5 and TRBJ2-6; D is possibly TRBD1 (6 bases). The CDR3 reads CASSMGALGANVLTF. CDR3 coding DNA: TGTGCCAGCAGCATGGGGGCGTTAGGGGCCAACGTCCTGACTTTC.